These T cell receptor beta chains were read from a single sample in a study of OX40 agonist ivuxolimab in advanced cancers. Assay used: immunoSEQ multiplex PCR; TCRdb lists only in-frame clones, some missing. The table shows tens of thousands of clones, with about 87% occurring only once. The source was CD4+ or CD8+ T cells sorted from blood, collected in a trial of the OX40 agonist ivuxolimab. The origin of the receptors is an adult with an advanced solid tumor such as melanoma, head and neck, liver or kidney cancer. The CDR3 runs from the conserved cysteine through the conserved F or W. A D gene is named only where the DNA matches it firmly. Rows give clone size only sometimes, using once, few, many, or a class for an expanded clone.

CDR3 protein: CASRSLSSYEQYF
CDR3 DNA: TGTGCCAGCAGGTCTCTGAGCTCCTACGAGCAGTACTTC
V gene: TRBV27
D gene: .
clone size: .
J gene: TRBJ2-7

CDR3 protein: CASSNTGGRAGDEQFF
CDR3 DNA: TGTGCCAGTAGTAATACGGGGGGGAGGGCGGGGGATGAGCAGTTCTTC
V gene: TRBV19
D gene: TRBD2
clone size: .
J gene: TRBJ2-1

CDR3 protein: CASSVDGGSGKGNQPQHF
CDR3 DNA: TGTGCCAGCAGCGTAGACGGGGGGTCAGGGAAGGGCAATCAGCCCCAGCATTTT
V gene: TRBV9
D gene: .
clone size: .
J gene: TRBJ1-5

CDR3 protein: CASSPPTGYSPLHF
CDR3 DNA: TGTGCCAGCAGCCCTCCGACAGGGTATTCACCCCTCCACTTT
V gene: TRBV11-2
D gene: TRBD1
clone size: few
J gene: TRBJ1-6

CDR3 protein: CASSPTDRNEKLFF
CDR3 DNA: TGCGCCAGCAGCCCGACAGACCGAAATGAAAAACTGTTTTTT
V gene: TRBV5-1
D gene: .
clone size: .
J gene: TRBJ1-4

CDR3 protein: CASTSGANVLTF
CDR3 DNA: TGTGCCAGTACATCTGGGGCCAACGTCCTGACTTTC
V gene: TRBV11-2
D gene: .
clone size: .
J gene: TRBJ2-6

CDR3 protein: CAWSRNEGNEQFF
CDR3 DNA: TGTGCCTGGAGTCGGAATGAGGGTAATGAGCAGTTCTTC
V gene: TRBV30
D gene: .
clone size: .
J gene: TRBJ2-1

CDR3 protein: CAWSTRGLGEQFF
CDR3 DNA: TGTGCCTGGAGTACTCGGGGGCTAGGGGAGCAGTTCTTC
V gene: TRBV30
D gene: .
clone size: .
J gene: TRBJ2-1

CDR3 protein: CASSLAGTPQETQYF
CDR3 DNA: TGTGCCAGCAGCTTGGCAGGGACCCCCCAAGAGACCCAGTACTTC
V gene: TRBV5-4
D gene: .
clone size: .
J gene: TRBJ2-5

CDR3 protein: CASSLAPSLEQFF
CDR3 DNA: TGTGCCAGCAGCTTAGCCCCCTCGCTTGAGCAGTTCTTC
V gene: TRBV11-2
D gene: .
clone size: .
J gene: TRBJ2-1

CDR3 protein: CASSLGTGGRADTQYF
CDR3 DNA: TGTGCCAGCAGCTTAGGGACAGGGGGTCGGGCAGATACGCAGTATTTT
V gene: TRBV5-4
D gene: TRBD1
clone size: .
J gene: TRBJ2-3

CDR3 protein: CAWTAGRTDTQYF
CDR3 DNA: TGTGCCTGGACGGCGGGAAGGACAGATACGCAGTATTTT
V gene: TRBV30
D gene: .
clone size: .
J gene: TRBJ2-3

CDR3 protein: CASSTGQGFGPQHF
CDR3 DNA: TGTGCCAGTAGTACAGGACAGGGGTTTGGGCCCCAGCATTTT
V gene: TRBV19
D gene: TRBD1
clone size: .
J gene: TRBJ1-5

CDR3 protein: CASSNSWTGAIYEQYF
CDR3 DNA: TGTGCCAGCAGCAATTCTTGGACAGGGGCAATCTACGAGCAGTACTTC
V gene: TRBV5-5
D gene: TRBD1
clone size: .
J gene: TRBJ2-7

CDR3 protein: CATSRGPLGEKLFF
CDR3 DNA: TGTGCCACCAGCAGAGGCCCTCTTGGCGAAAAACTGTTTTTT
V gene: TRBV15
D gene: .
clone size: .
J gene: TRBJ1-4

CDR3 protein: CASGLDRVGSEKLFF
CDR3 DNA: TGTGCTAGTGGTTTGGACAGGGTCGGGAGTGAAAAACTGTTTTTT
V gene: TRBV12-5
D gene: .
clone size: once
J gene: TRBJ1-4

CDR3 protein: CASSSRQGANTEAFF
CDR3 DNA: TGCGCCAGCAGCTCGAGACAGGGGGCGAACACTGAAGCTTTCTTT
V gene: TRBV5-1
D gene: TRBD1
clone size: once
J gene: TRBJ1-1

CDR3 protein: CATAPGHKEPYYGYTF
CDR3 DNA: TGTGCCACTGCACCGGGACACAAGGAACCTTACTATGGCTACACCTTC
V gene: TRBV19
D gene: .
clone size: .
J gene: TRBJ1-2

CDR3 protein: CASNPVDRLFFNTEAFF
CDR3 DNA: TGTGCCAGCAACCCGGTGGACAGGCTATTTTTTAACACTGAAGCTTTCTTT
V gene: TRBV14
D gene: TRBD1
clone size: .
J gene: TRBJ1-1

CDR3 protein: CATGESYNEQFF
CDR3 DNA: TGTGCCACCGGAGAGTCCTACAATGAGCAGTTCTTC
V gene: TRBV7-9
D gene: .
clone size: .
J gene: TRBJ2-1

CDR3 protein: CASSFELAPYEQYF
CDR3 DNA: TGTGCCAGCAGCTTCGAGTTGGCCCCCTACGAGCAGTACTTC
V gene: TRBV5-6
D gene: .
clone size: medium-sized
J gene: TRBJ2-7

CDR3 protein: CASSEIWGGVREKLFF
CDR3 DNA: TGTGCCAGCAGTGAAATTTGGGGGGGGGTACGTGAAAAACTGTTTTTT
V gene: TRBV6-1
D gene: .
clone size: .
J gene: TRBJ1-4

CDR3 protein: CASSFSGAPEQYF
CDR3 DNA: TGTGCCAGCAGCTTCTCGGGGGCCCCCGAGCAGTACTTC
V gene: TRBV5-4
D gene: .
clone size: .
J gene: TRBJ2-7

CDR3 protein: CASSFQQGQETQYF
CDR3 DNA: TGCGCCAGCAGCTTTCAACAGGGGCAAGAGACCCAGTACTTC
V gene: TRBV5-1
D gene: TRBD1
clone size: .
J gene: TRBJ2-5

CDR3 protein: CAIRPGGTARSLF
CDR3 DNA: TGTGCCATCAGACCGGGGGGGACAGCGCGGTCCCTCTTC
V gene: TRBV10-3
D gene: .
clone size: .
J gene: TRBJ2-7

CDR3 protein: CASSSTRQGQRGYTF
CDR3 DNA: TGCGCCAGCAGCTCTACCCGACAGGGCCAAAGGGGCTACACCTTC
V gene: TRBV5-1
D gene: TRBD1
clone size: .
J gene: TRBJ1-2

CDR3 protein: CASSVRQGFGYTF
CDR3 DNA: TGTGCCAGCAGTGTAAGACAGGGCTTTGGCTACACCTTC
V gene: TRBV2
D gene: TRBD1
clone size: .
J gene: TRBJ1-2

CDR3 protein: CASSSQGRPYNEQFF
CDR3 DNA: TGTGCCAGCAGTTCACAGGGGCGACCCTACAATGAGCAGTTCTTC
V gene: TRBV6-9
D gene: TRBD1
clone size: .
J gene: TRBJ2-1

CDR3 protein: CASSLSTENIQYF
CDR3 DNA: TGTGCCAGCAGTTTATCCACAGAAAACATTCAGTACTTC
V gene: TRBV27
D gene: .
clone size: .
J gene: TRBJ2-4

CDR3 protein: CASSQVVLAGVDEQFF
CDR3 DNA: TGTGCCAGCAGCCAAGTCGTACTAGCGGGAGTTGATGAGCAGTTCTTC
V gene: TRBV4-2
D gene: TRBD2
clone size: .
J gene: TRBJ2-1

CDR3 protein: CASSLETDQETQYF
CDR3 DNA: TGTGCCAGCAGCTTGGAGACAGATCAAGAGACCCAGTACTTC
V gene: TRBV5-8
D gene: .
clone size: .
J gene: TRBJ2-5

CDR3 protein: CAISDKLSGVEQYF
CDR3 DNA: TGTGCCATCAGTGATAAGTTAAGTGGCGTCGAGCAGTACTTC
V gene: TRBV10-3
D gene: .
clone size: .
J gene: TRBJ2-7

CDR3 protein: CASSPLAGNTGELFF
CDR3 DNA: TGTGCCAGTAGCCCTTTAGCGGGAAACACCGGGGAGCTGTTTTTT
V gene: TRBV19
D gene: TRBD2
clone size: .
J gene: TRBJ2-2

CDR3 protein: CASSDSRGAGDEQFF
CDR3 DNA: TGTGCCAGCAGTGACTCCCGCGGGGCCGGAGATGAGCAGTTCTTC
V gene: TRBV25-1
D gene: .
clone size: .
J gene: TRBJ2-1

CDR3 protein: CAWSVGQGAYGYTF
CDR3 DNA: TGTGCCTGGAGTGTAGGACAGGGGGCGTATGGCTACACCTTC
V gene: TRBV30
D gene: TRBD1
clone size: .
J gene: TRBJ1-2

CDR3 protein: CASGSSPSSYNEQFF
CDR3 DNA: TGTGCCAGCGGTTCAAGTCCCAGCTCCTACAATGAGCAGTTCTTC
V gene: TRBV9
D gene: .
clone size: .
J gene: TRBJ2-1

CDR3 protein: CASSRDSYEQYF
CDR3 DNA: TGTGCCAGCAGTAGGGACTCCTACGAGCAGTACTTC
V gene: TRBV6-5
D gene: .
clone size: .
J gene: TRBJ2-7

CDR3 protein: CSVEDTNPEAFF
CDR3 DNA: TGCAGCGTTGAAGACACAAACCCTGAAGCTTTCTTT
V gene: TRBV29-1
D gene: .
clone size: once
J gene: TRBJ1-1

CDR3 protein: CASSPDRGNTEAFF
CDR3 DNA: TGTGCCAGCAGCCCGGACAGGGGTAACACTGAAGCTTTCTTT
V gene: TRBV7-9
D gene: TRBD1
clone size: .
J gene: TRBJ1-1

CDR3 protein: CASSLGGPSTDTQYF
CDR3 DNA: TGTGCCAGCAGCTTAGGGGGGCCTAGCACAGATACGCAGTATTTT
V gene: TRBV7-2
D gene: .
clone size: .
J gene: TRBJ2-3

CDR3 protein: CASSPPQGNEQYF
CDR3 DNA: TGTGCCAGCAGCCCCCCCCAGGGGAACGAGCAGTACTTC
V gene: TRBV6-6
D gene: .
clone size: .
J gene: TRBJ2-7

CDR3 protein: CASSLGQSSYNEQFF
CDR3 DNA: TGTGCCAGTAGTCTCGGACAGAGCTCCTACAATGAGCAGTTCTTC
V gene: TRBV19
D gene: .
clone size: .
J gene: TRBJ2-1

CDR3 protein: CASSAVTGTTGNTIYF
CDR3 DNA: TGTGCCAGCAGCGCCGTGACAGGGACAACTGGAAACACCATATATTTT
V gene: TRBV9
D gene: TRBD1
clone size: once
J gene: TRBJ1-3

CDR3 protein: CASSQVGLLGGPNTGELFF
CDR3 DNA: TGTGCCAGCAGCCAAGTTGGGCTACTGGGGGGTCCGAACACCGGGGAGCTGTTTTTT
V gene: TRBV14
D gene: .
clone size: once
J gene: TRBJ2-2

CDR3 protein: CASSIQGLGEQYF
CDR3 DNA: TGTGCCAGTAGTATACAGGGCCTGGGGGAGCAGTACTTC
V gene: TRBV19
D gene: .
clone size: .
J gene: TRBJ2-7

CDR3 protein: CASSPGQFLGNQPQHF
CDR3 DNA: TGTGCCAGCAGCCCGGGACAATTCTTGGGCAATCAGCCCCAGCATTTT
V gene: TRBV5-8
D gene: .
clone size: .
J gene: TRBJ1-5

CDR3 protein: CASSAGRQETQYF
CDR3 DNA: TGTGCCAGTAGTGCGGGGCGACAAGAGACCCAGTACTTC
V gene: TRBV19
D gene: .
clone size: once
J gene: TRBJ2-5

CDR3 protein: CASSLTLRLDRGHAYEQYF
CDR3 DNA: TGTGCCAGCAGCTTAACCCTACGGTTGGACAGGGGACACGCCTACGAGCAGTACTTC
V gene: TRBV7-2
D gene: TRBD1
clone size: .
J gene: TRBJ2-7

CDR3 protein: CASTTGSYNEQFF
CDR3 DNA: TGTGCCAGTACTACTGGCTCCTACAATGAGCAGTTCTTC
V gene: TRBV19
D gene: .
clone size: few
J gene: TRBJ2-1